The sequence of this T cell receptor (beta chain) was determined in a study of identical twins. Findings and limits, study-wide: A cross-sectional statistical analysis, not follow-up of the same donors, supported the conclusions.

This CDR3 has 14 residues. The germline V and J ends were trimmed by 7 bases and 2 bases, with 13 bases remaining between them. Germline V gene data show CDR1 as SNHLY and CDR2 as FYNNEI. TCRdb re-called the 5' RACE reads through MiXCR, storing one row per CDR3 protein. The sample shows about 480,000 distinct CDR3 sequences, over 12% of them seen only once. This clonotype came up a few times. Its antigen is unidentified. The same sample was also used in a study of yellow fever vaccine responses in identical twins.

The clonotype originates from a woman aged 18-35 years in good health. V gene TRBV2 combines with J gene TRBJ2-3, with a possible D match to TRBD2 (5 bases). Sequencing was performed on CD4+ T cells sorted from blood. In nucleotides, the CDR3 is TGTGCCAGCAATCCGGGGTCGTACACAGATACGCAGTATTTT. Translation gives CASNPGSYTDTQYF.